The T cell receptor (beta chain) under discussion was sequenced for a study of cytomegalovirus exposure and HLA in healthy donors. The germline V gene encodes CDR1 ENHRY and CDR2 SYGVKD. The CDR3 has 15 amino acids. Trimming pared 3 bases from V and 5 bases from J, leaving 14 bases between. This clone was counted between two and nine times. Its matching antigen is unknown. 60 Vbeta and 13 Jbeta primers were used in PCR. Measured with immunoSEQ multiplex PCR; TCRdb has only the in-frame clones, and not every one. This sample has approximately 190,000 clones; 82% occur once, and the top ten carry around 0.75%. Study-wide points: TCR beta chains numbering some 160 were designated cytomegalovirus-associated.

This TCR came from a woman aged 18-30 years in good health and CMV-seronegative. This chain connects TRBV10-3 to TRBJ1-5, with a weak D call TRBD1 (6 bases). Input material: PBMCs. The CDR3 region is CAISDRRDKYQPQHF. In DNA, the CDR3 is TGTGCCATCAGTGATCGCCGGGACAAATATCAGCCCCAGCATTTT.